These 16 T cell receptor beta chains came from one sample sequenced in a study of blood T cells in healthy people across ages. Combining a sample-barcoded 5' primer with a J-beta primer mix, a second PCR ran for roughly 6 to 11 cycles. TCRdb used MiXCR to reprocess the 5' RACE reads, holding one entry per CDR3 protein. Among hundreds of thousands of distinct CDR3 sequences, about 21% were seen once, and the ten largest hold roughly 3.9%. The specimen sequenced was blood. These receptors originate from a man in his 70s in good health.

This chain joins TRBV15 and TRBJ1-4; weak D call: TRBD1 (5 bases). Germline V lookup: CDR1 LNHNV, CDR2 YYDKDF (reference sequence). The CDR3 spans 16 residues. Trimming left V 3 bases short and J 4 bases short, with 15 bases between. The CDR3 region is CATSRSGQGVNEKLFF. CDR3 coding DNA: TGTGCCACCAGCAGGTCGGGTCAGGGCGTTAATGAAAAACTGTTTTTT.

This clonotype was observed many times. The chain employs TRBV20-1 and TRBJ1-4; weak D call: TRBD1 (5 bases). From germline, CDR1 is DFQATT and CDR2 SNEGSKA (reference sequence). This CDR3 region has 11 residues. V was clipped by 6 bases and J by 8 bases, with 10 bases between them. In DNA, the CDR3 is TGCAGTGCGGCGGGGGGGGAAAAACTGTTTTTT. It is translated as CSAAGGEKLFF.

The CDR3 sequence is CASSTGLAYTGELFF. The CDR3 DNA reads as TGTGCCAGCAGCACGGGACTAGCATACACCGGGGAGCTGTTTTTT. The genes are TRBV7-6 and TRBJ2-2; 9 bases match TRBD2. The CDR3 has 15 amino acids. The J segment lost 3 bases and the V segment lost 5 bases, leaving 4 bases of the junction unmatched. Looked up from germline, CDR1 is SGHVS and CDR2 is FNYEAQ.

The chain joins TRBV5-1 to TRBJ2-7; the match to TRBD1 covers 11 bases. This CDR3 comprises 16 residues. From germline, CDR1 is SGHRS and CDR2 YFSETQ. Germline trimming cut 5 bases from V and 2 bases from J; bases unmatched to any gene: 9. CDR3 DNA: TGCGCCAGCAGACCCGCTCCGGGACAGGGGGCCTACGAGCAGTACTTC. This translates into CASRPAPGQGAYEQYF.

The V gene is TRBV4-1, the J gene TRBJ2-7; a possible D gene is TRBD2 (6 bases). Germline-derived CDR1 and CDR2 are MGHRA and YSYEKL. The CDR3 covers 15 residues. With 4 bases removed from V and 0 bases from J, the gap between germline ends came to 13 bases. The CDR3 sequence is CASSREAVSSYEQYF. DNA for the CDR3: TGCGCCAGCAGCCGGGAGGCGGTAAGCTCCTACGAGCAGTACTTC.

The chain links TRBV7-2 to TRBJ2-5; the D gene is possibly TRBD2 (6 bases). Trimming took 3 bases from V and 0 from J, leaving 11 bases between them. CDR1 and CDR2 (germline): SGHTA, FQGNSA. The CDR3 has 15 residues. As DNA, the CDR3 is TGTGCCAGCAGCTTGGGCGGGACCCACCAAGAGACCCAGTACTTC. Translating gives CASSLGGTHQETQYF.

This clonotype came up many times. This chain uses TRBV6-4 with TRBJ1-2; no firm D call. V was clipped by 2 bases and J by 8 bases, with 12 bases between them. The CDR3 length is 13 residues. CDR1 is MRHNA and CDR2 is SNTAGT in the germline V gene. Here the CDR3 DNA reads TGTGCCAGCAGTGACGGGATCTCGTACGGCTACACCTTC. Amino acids: CASSDGISYGYTF.

This clonotype was observed a handful of times. The chain is built from TRBV2 and TRBJ1-2; 9 nucleotides line up with TRBD1. Looked up from germline, CDR1 is SNHLY and CDR2 is FYNNEI. V shed 5 bases, J shed 7 bases, and the junction held 8 bases outside the gene matches. The CDR3 has 14 residues. The CDR3 sequence is CASSTTGGFGGYTF. The CDR3 coding sequence is TGTGCCAGCAGTACAACAGGGGGCTTTGGTGGCTACACCTTC.

At least ten counts were recorded for this clonotype. This rearrangement joins TRBV20-1 to TRBJ2-5, with 9 bases matching TRBD1. The CDR3 is 15 residues long. V shed 0 bases and J 2 bases; nucleotides not matched to a gene: 4. Germline V gene lookup returns CDR1 DFQATT and CDR2 SNEGSKA (reference sequence). CDR3 coding DNA: TGCAGTGCTAGAGATTTGGACAGGGGACAAGAGACCCAGTACTTC. Its translation: CSARDLDRGQETQYF.

Many counts were recorded for this clonotype. The chain carries TRBV5-1 and TRBJ2-7; the match to TRBD1 covers 10 bases. V gave up 2 bases and J gave up 3 bases; unmatched junction bases: 8. The germline V gene has CDR1 SGHRS and CDR2 YFSETQ. This CDR3 has 16 residues. The CDR3 protein is CASSFGTGAKNYEQYF. The DNA of the CDR3 is TGCGCCAGCAGCTTCGGGACAGGGGCGAAAAACTACGAGCAGTACTTC.

The table lists this clonotype with a few counts. The V gene is TRBV7-8, the J gene TRBJ2-5; no firm D call. The DNA end favors TRBJ2-7, so the J call may be wrong. Germline V gene lookup returns CDR1 SGHVS and CDR2 FQNEAQ. This CDR3 region has 13 residues. CDR3 protein: CASSAGSIPEQYF. CDR3 nucleotides: TGTGCCAGCAGCGCAGGTTCCATCCCCGAGCAGTACTTC.

The J gene is TRBJ2-2, the V gene TRBV30; no reliable D call. The CDR3 is made up of 11 amino acids. The V gene's germline CDR1 is GTSNPN and CDR2 SVGIG (reference sequence). The V end lost 5 bases, the J end lost 3 bases, and 4 bases lay between the germline ends. For the CDR3, the DNA is TGTGCCTGGGGGGACACCGGGGAGCTGTTTTTT. This encodes CAWGDTGELFF.

The sample holds a few counts of this clonotype. The chain links TRBV6-6 to TRBJ1-2; D gene unclear. Germline V gene data show CDR1 as MNHNY and CDR2 as SVGAGI (reference sequence). The CDR3 is made up of 13 amino acids. The V and J ends lost 6 bases and 1 base respectively, with 9 bases between them. In DNA, the CDR3 is TGTGCCAGCAGCACAAGCAGTAACTATGGCTACACCTTC. Residues: CASSTSSNYGYTF.

A few counts support this clonotype. This rearrangement joins TRBV12-3 or TRBV12-4 to TRBJ2-7, with unresolved D. V shed 4 bases and J shed 3 bases, with 7 bases lying between them. CDR3 size: 12 residues. CDR3 nucleotide sequence: TGTGCCAGCAGTTATAAGAACTACGAGCAGTACTTC. Amino acid sequence: CASSYKNYEQYF.

This clonotype showed up many times. The chain uses TRBV4-1 and TRBJ2-5; D ambiguous. V lost 1 base, J lost 3 bases, and 12 bases lay in between. The CDR3 has 15 amino acids. In germline, CDR1 is MGHRA, CDR2 YSYEKL. The DNA of the CDR3 is TGCGCCAGCAGCCAAGTGGAACAGAGCAAAGAGACCCAGTACTTC. This sequence encodes CASSQVEQSKETQYF.

This clonotype was recorded a few times. The chain couples TRBV27 to TRBJ2-3; 9 positions agree with TRBD1. CDR1 is MNHEY and CDR2 is SMNVEV in the germline V gene (reference sequence). The V gene end was trimmed by 6 bases and the J gene end by 3 bases; junction bases not matched to a gene: 4. This CDR3 has 14 residues. The DNA of the CDR3 is TGTGCCAGCAGGGACAGGGGAGGAACAGATACGCAGTATTTT. Amino acid sequence: CASRDRGGTDTQYF.